These 12 T cell receptor beta chains came from one sample sequenced in a study of breast tumors, draining lymph nodes, adjacent tissues. One entry per CDR3 protein results from TCRdb running MiXCR on the multiplex PCR reads. This table holds under 35,000 distinct CDR3 sequences, over 55% found once. The material sequenced was breast tumor tissue. Receptors originate from a female donor with breast cancer. Some clones in this sample may be carry-over from other donors' samples.

This clonotype was counted between two and nine times. A read error may account for a junction end that differs from germline. The chain's CDR3 is CASLGQGRETQYF. CDR3 sequence (DNA): TGTGCCAGCTTGGGACAGGGAAGGGAGACCCAGTATTTC. The chain employs TRBV2 and TRBJ2-5; TRBD1 aligns across 9 bases. This CDR3 is 13 amino acids long. Germline V lookup: CDR1 SNHLY, CDR2 FYNNEI. The full variable domain, its missing parts supplied by reference TRBV2 and TRBJ2-5, is EPEVTQTPSHQVTQMGQEVILRCVPISNHLYFYWYRQILGQKVEFLVSFYNNEISEKSEIFDDQFSVERPDGSNFTLKIRSTKLEDSAMYFCASLGQGRETQYFGPGTRLLVL.

At least ten counts were recorded for this clonotype. This chain uses TRBV29-1 with TRBJ2-3; D is perhaps TRBD2 (7 bases). CDR1 and CDR2 from the germline V gene are SQVTM and ANQGSEA. The CDR3 totals 14 residues. The V gene lost 5 bases and the J gene lost 3 bases, with 15 bases spanning the gap. CDR3 in amino acids: CSVRRGGRTDTQYF. CDR3 bases: TGCAGCGTTAGGAGGGGGGGCCGGACAGATACGCAGTATTTT.

Ten or more counts support this clonotype. This sequence joins TRBV2 and TRBJ2-1; TRBD1 might be the D (5 bases). The germline V gene has CDR1 SNHLY and CDR2 FYNNEI. Trimming stripped 10 bases from V and 6 bases from J, with 13 bases between. This CDR3 region has 12 residues. CDR3 DNA sequence: TGTGCCACCAAAAGACAGATCAATGAGCAGTTCTTC. It is translated as CATKRQINEQFF.

This chain joins TRBV6-1 and TRBJ2-7; 9 bases are a match to TRBD1. Trimming at V came to 1 base and at J to 10 bases, leaving 8 bases not matched to a gene. The CDR3 is 14 residues long. Germline values: CDR1 MNHNS, CDR2 SASEGT. In nucleotides, the CDR3 is TGTGCCAGCAGTGAAGGAGGGGACAGGGTTGGACAGTACTTC. It specifies CASSEGGDRVGQYF.

This clonotype was picked up many times. The gene calls are TRBV5-8 and TRBJ1-6, with 7 bases that match TRBD1. In germline, CDR1 is SGHTS, CDR2 YDEGEE. The CDR3 length is 15 residues. V trimming: 2 bases; J trimming: 9 bases; junction bases outside the gene matches: 8. The CDR3 protein is CASSLDGTEVSPLHF. The DNA of the CDR3 is TGTGCCAGCAGCTTAGATGGGACAGAAGTTTCACCCCTCCACTTT.

This clonotype was found a few times. J is TRBJ2-3 and V is TRBV6-5, with D unclear. This CDR3 contains 14 residues. With 6 bases removed from V and 1 base from J, the gap between germline ends came to 11 bases. Germline V CDR1 and CDR2: MNHEY, SVGAGI. The CDR3 region has the DNA TGTGCCAGCAGATGGACGTCGGGCACAGATACGCAGTATTTT. The encoded protein is CASRWTSGTDTQYF.

The rearrangement joins TRBV20-1 to TRBJ2-1; 7 bases fit TRBD2. The germline gives CDR1 DFQATT, CDR2 SNEGSKA (reference sequence). V trimming: 3 bases; J trimming: 3 bases; junction bases outside the gene matches: 2. The CDR3 runs to 13 residues. Here the CDR3 DNA reads TGCAGTGCTAGCCGGACTAGCTACAATGAGCAGTTCTTC. This codes for CSASRTSYNEQFF.

V is TRBV4-2 and J is TRBJ2-5; D might be TRBD1 (6 bases). Germline V gene data show CDR1 as LGHNA and CDR2 as YNFKEQ. Trimming removed 0 bases from V and 8 bases from J, with 16 bases in between. This CDR3 has 15 residues. The CDR3 here is CASSQDARDKRTQYF. CDR3 in DNA: TGTGCCAGCAGCCAAGATGCTCGGGACAAGAGAACCCAGTACTTC.

The gene calls are TRBV5-5 and TRBJ1-6; possibly TRBD1 for D (6 bases). The germline V gene has CDR1 SGHKS and CDR2 YYEKEE (reference sequence). This CDR3 spans 13 amino acids. Trimming took 3 bases from V and 9 from J, leaving 10 bases between them. CDR3 residues: CASSYDRTSPLHF. The CDR3 DNA reads TGTGCCAGCAGCTATGACAGGACTTCACCCCTCCACTTT.

The chain employs TRBV9 and TRBJ1-2, with D uncertain. CDR3 length equals 13 residues. With 0 bases removed from V and 2 bases from J, the gap between germline ends came to 5 bases. Germline V gene data show CDR1 as SGDLS and CDR2 as YYNGEE. CDR3 DNA sequence: TGTGCCAGCAGCGTAGAGATGAACTATGGCTACACCTTC. Translating it yields CASSVEMNYGYTF.

In this sample, this clonotype turned up many times. The gene calls are TRBV4-1 and TRBJ2-5, with D possibly being TRBD2 (5 bases). CDR3 length equals 10 residues. Trimming pared 5 bases from V and 9 bases from J, leaving 7 bases between. CDR1 MGHRA and CDR2 YSYEKL come from the germline V gene. The CDR3 sequence is CASSDGAQYF. The DNA for the CDR3 is TGCGCCAGCAGCGACGGGGCCCAGTACTTC.

The chain uses TRBV6-2 or TRBV6-3 and TRBJ2-7; D possibly corresponds to TRBD2 (5 bases). Germline-derived CDR1 and CDR2 are MNHEY and SVGEGT. CDR3 size: 12 residues. V was clipped by 8 bases and J by 3 bases, with 11 bases between them. The CDR3 sequence is CASVSGGYEQYF. DNA of the CDR3: TGTGCCAGCGTGTCCGGAGGCTACGAGCAGTACTTC.